This passage covers 27 T cell receptor beta chains from one sample sequenced in a study of T cells in Graves' hyperthyroidism and ophthalmopathy. Researchers took RNA transcripts and amplified the TCR beta CDR3 regions from them. Initially, a first-round RT-PCR of the TCR CDR3 employed the HTBI primer set. TCRdb re-analysed the multiplex PCR reads in MiXCR, keeping a single row per CDR3 protein. The sample consists of more than 600,000 distinct CDR3 sequences, 16% of them appearing once. Sequences were obtained from blood. All receptors come from a man aged 18 to 30 with Graves' hyperthyroidism.

This clonotype has a handful of counts. DNA for the CDR3: TGTGCCAGCAGTGAAACAGGAACTTCGAACACCGGGGAGCTGTTTTTT. Translating gives CASSETGTSNTGELFF. The chain carries TRBV6-1 and TRBJ2-2, with TRBD1 as a possible D gene (5 bases). Deletions cut 2 bases from V and 0 bases from J, with 10 bases between. CDR3 length: 16 amino acids. Germline assignment: CDR1 MNHNS and CDR2 SASEGT.

This clonotype has just a few counts. The chain uses TRBV6-1 and TRBJ2-7; 12 bases map to TRBD2. Germline assignment: CDR1 MNHNS and CDR2 SASEGT. This CDR3 has 14 amino acids. V lost 7 bases, J lost 4 bases, and 5 bases stayed unmatched. CDR3 sequence reads: CASTRTSGKYEQYF. In nucleotides, the CDR3 is TGTGCCAGCACTCGGACTAGCGGGAAGTACGAGCAGTACTTC.

This clonotype has at least ten counts. The gene calls are TRBV12-3 or TRBV12-4 and TRBJ2-7; no clear D gene. The CDR3 sequence is 13 residues long. Deletions cut 2 bases from V and 3 bases from J, with 8 bases between. The CDR3 DNA reads TGTGCCAGCAGTTTAATTTTAGGCTACGAGCAGTACTTC. It specifies CASSLILGYEQYF.

This clonotype was counted many times. J is TRBJ2-1 and V is TRBV20-1, with 7 bases aligning to TRBD2. The trim removed 6 bases at V and 8 bases at J, leaving 4 bases unmatched. The CDR3 spans 11 residues. Germline lookup yields CDR1 DFQATT and CDR2 SNEGSKA (reference sequence). The CDR3 region has the DNA TGCAGTGCAGGCGGGAGCCATGAGCAGTTCTTC. Protein sequence: CSAGGSHEQFF.

This clonotype showed up many times. The chain uses TRBV20-1 and TRBJ2-5; 11 bases map to TRBD1. The CDR3 is made up of 18 amino acids. The germline gives CDR1 DFQATT, CDR2 SNEGSKA (reference sequence). The V gene end was trimmed by 6 bases and the J gene end by 3 bases; junction bases not matched to a gene: 18. The CDR3 DNA reads TGCAGTGCCAGGAAGGCTTCTCGGGACAGGGGGAGTGAAGAGACCCAGTACTTC. This encodes CSARKASRDRGSEETQYF.

The count of this clonotype is one. The chain recombines TRBV29-1 with TRBJ1-2; D gene unclear. Germline lookup yields CDR1 SQVTM and CDR2 ANQGSEA. The CDR3 runs to 12 residues. Trimming stripped 2 bases from V and 4 bases from J, with 8 bases between. The DNA for the CDR3 is TGCAGCGTTGAAAGCACTTTCTATGGCTACACCTTC. This gives the protein CSVESTFYGYTF. Full variable domain (remainder filled in from reference TRBV29-1 and TRBJ1-2): SAVISQKPSRDICQRGTSLTIQCQVDSQVTMMFWYRQQPGQSLTLIATANQGSEATYESGFVIDKFPISRPNLTFSTLTVSNMSPEDSSIYLCSVESTFYGYTFGSGTRLTVV.

This clonotype has at least ten counts. CDR3 nucleotide sequence: TGTGCCAGCAGTCGTCTAGCGGTGTCGAACACCGGGGAGCTGTTTTTT. This gives the protein CASSRLAVSNTGELFF. This rearrangement joins TRBV2 to TRBJ2-2; TRBD2 aligns across 7 bases. This CDR3 has 16 amino acids. V gave up 5 bases and J gave up 0 bases; unmatched junction bases: 6. Per the germline V gene, CDR1 is SNHLY and CDR2 is FYNNEI.

This clonotype was recorded many times. This chain uses TRBV28 with TRBJ2-7, with 14 bases fitting TRBD2. There are 17 residues in the CDR3. Germline CDR1 and CDR2: MDHEN and SYDVKM. Germline trimming cut 1 base from V and 4 bases from J; bases unmatched to any gene: 6. The CDR3 loop is CASSLSPGTSGSYEQYF. Here the CDR3 DNA reads TGTGCCAGCAGTTTATCCCCGGGGACTAGCGGGAGTTACGAGCAGTACTTC. Filled out from reference TRBV28 and TRBJ2-7, the complete variable domain reads DVKVTQSSRYLVKRTGEKVFLECVQDMDHENMFWYRQDPGLGLRLIYFSYDVKMKEKGDIPEGYSVSREKKERFSLILESASTNQTSMYLCASSLSPGTSGSYEQYFGPGTRLTVT.

Many counts were recorded for this clonotype. In nucleotides, the CDR3 is TGCAGTGCTAGGGGGACAGGGACCGGGGATACGCAGTATTTT. Its translation is CSARGTGTGDTQYF. This rearrangement joins TRBV20-1 to TRBJ2-3, with 9 bases that match TRBD1. The CDR3 extends over 14 amino acids. The germline CDR1 and CDR2 sequences are DFQATT and SNEGSKA (reference sequence). V dropped 3 bases and J dropped 6; count of bases not matched to a gene: 7.

This chain links TRBV14 with TRBJ1-4, with D hard to call. Between the trimmed V and J ends, which lost 1 base and 5 bases, there was a span of 5 bases. This CDR3 is 13 amino acids long. CDR1 and CDR2 (germline): SGHDN, FVKESK. In DNA, the CDR3 is TGTGCCAGCAGCCAAGTGAAGAATGAAAAACTGTTTTTT. Amino acid sequence: CASSQVKNEKLFF.

This clonotype has at least ten counts. The chain recombines TRBV28 with TRBJ1-5; D is perhaps TRBD1 (5 bases). This CDR3 comprises 16 residues. V was shortened by 6 bases and J by 7 bases, with 22 bases between the two germline ends. Germline loops: CDR1 MDHEN, CDR2 SYDVKM. The CDR3 loop is CASRRRKGRAGQPQHF. Here the CDR3 DNA reads TGTGCCAGCAGGCGGCGGAAAGGCAGGGCCGGGCAGCCCCAGCATTTT.

This clonotype was seen many times. CDR3 nucleotides: TGTGCCAGCAGCCCCCCGGATGCAACCTGGGCTAATGGCTACACCTTC. It encodes CASSPPDATWANGYTF. V gene TRBV3-1 combines with J gene TRBJ1-2; D gene unclear. Germline CDR1 reads LGHDT; CDR2 reads YNNKEL (reference sequence). Trimming removed 4 bases at V and 6 bases at J, with 21 bases between. The CDR3 has 16 amino acids.

The gene calls are TRBV6-9 and TRBJ1-4; D gene ambiguous. The CDR3 has 13 residues. Germline V gene lookup returns CDR1 MNHGY and CDR2 SVAAGI. Trimming took off 0 bases at V and 7 bases at J, with 6 bases between the two ends. The CDR3: CASSYSTGEKLFF. CDR3 sequence (DNA): TGTGCCAGCAGTTATTCGACCGGTGAAAAACTGTTTTTT.

The V gene is TRBV7-9, the J gene TRBJ1-2; D is ambiguous. V was pared by 1 base and J by 3 bases, with 6 bases between. Looked up from germline, CDR1 is SEHNR and CDR2 is FQNEAQ (reference sequence). CDR3 length equals 13 residues. As DNA, the CDR3 is TGTGCCAGCAGCTTAGAGACCTACTATGGCTACACCTTC. Translated, it gives CASSLETYYGYTF.

At least ten counts were recorded for this clonotype. The rearrangement joins TRBV12-3 or TRBV12-4 to TRBJ2-2, with 10 bases identical to TRBD1. Germline trimming cut 4 bases from V and 5 bases from J; bases unmatched to any gene: 13. The CDR3 length is 18 residues. DNA of the CDR3: TGTGCCAGCAGTTCCCACCCCCGACAGGGGGCGAGAACCGGGGAGCTGTTTTTT. It yields the protein CASSSHPRQGARTGELFF.

The rearrangement joins TRBV12-3 or TRBV12-4 to TRBJ2-2; a possible D gene is TRBD2 (6 bases). The V gene lost 2 bases and the J gene lost 4 bases, with 11 bases spanning the gap. The CDR3 contains 15 residues. The CDR3 bases are TGTGCCAGCAGTTTACAGGGAGGAGGCACCGGGGAGCTGTTTTTT. Protein product: CASSLQGGGTGELFF.

This clonotype was counted ten times or more. The rearrangement uses TRBV15 and TRBJ1-1; D may be TRBD1 (5 bases). Looked up from germline, CDR1 is LNHNV and CDR2 is YYDKDF (reference sequence). Trimming removed 3 bases at V and 5 bases at J, with 13 bases between. The CDR3 has 14 residues. CDR3: CATSRMGGGTEAFF. CDR3 nucleotides: TGTGCCACCAGCAGGATGGGGGGGGGTACTGAAGCTTTCTTT.

This clonotype was counted ten times or more. This rearrangement joins TRBV5-1 to TRBJ2-1, with TRBD2 identical over 7 bases. J gave up 6 bases and V 4 bases, and 10 bases lay outside the gene matches. Germline V gene data show CDR1 as SGHRS and CDR2 as YFSETQ. The CDR3 has 15 residues. The CDR3 region is CASSKGTNSANEQFF. CDR3 sequence (DNA): TGCGCCAGCAGCAAAGGGACTAACTCTGCCAATGAGCAGTTCTTC. The full variable domain, with the rest looked up from reference TRBV5-1 and TRBJ2-1, is KAGVTQTPRYLIKTRGQQVTLSCSPISGHRSVSWYQQTPGQGLQFLFEYFSETQRNKGNFPGRFSGRQFSNSRSEMNVSTLELGDSALYLCASSKGTNSANEQFFGPGTRLTVL.

CDR3 in amino acids: CASSLQGVDGYTF. The CDR3 DNA is TGTGCCAGCAGTTTACAGGGGGTGGATGGCTACACCTTC. The chain carries TRBV28 and TRBJ1-2; TRBD1 matches 7 bases. CDR1 and CDR2 (germline): MDHEN, SYDVKM. The CDR3 extends over 13 amino acids. J was trimmed by 6 bases and V by 2 bases; bases with no gene match: 3.

This clonotype has ten or more counts. The chain recombines TRBV6-5 with TRBJ2-7; D is ambiguous. The germline gives CDR1 MNHEY, CDR2 SVGAGI. The CDR3 has 14 residues. V lost 0 bases to trimming and J lost 5 bases, with 11 bases between them. Here the CDR3 reads CASSYSTGLNEQYF. The CDR3 DNA follows: TGTGCCAGCAGTTACTCGACCGGGCTCAACGAGCAGTACTTC.

The V call is TRBV2, the J call TRBJ2-7, with no clear D. There are 13 residues in the CDR3. V lost 6 bases, J lost 4 bases, and 13 bases lay in between. In germline, CDR1 is SNHLY, CDR2 FYNNEI. CDR3 in DNA: TGTGCCAGCAGGGGCAGCCTGGGGTACGAGCAGTACTTC. Its protein is CASRGSLGYEQYF.

This clonotype was detected many times. The chain carries TRBV7-2 and TRBJ2-5; tentatively, D is TRBD1 or TRBD2 (5 bases each). V was pared by 1 base and J by 5 bases, with 17 bases between. CDR1 and CDR2 (germline): SGHTA, FQGNSA. The CDR3 is 16 amino acids. The CDR3 DNA follows: TGTGCCAGCAGCTTAGAAACGGGGCTAGCATTCGAGACCCAGTACTTC. Its protein product is CASSLETGLAFETQYF. Supplemented by reference TRBV7-2 and TRBJ2-5, the full variable domain reads GAGVSQSPSNKVTEKGKDVELRCDPISGHTALYWYRQSLGQGLEFLIYFQGNSAPDKSGLPSDRFSAERTGGSVSTLTIQRTQQEDSAVYLCASSLETGLAFETQYFGPGTRLLVL.

This chain links TRBV7-3 with TRBJ2-2; 7 nucleotides agree with TRBD2. This CDR3 region has 17 residues. Unmatched junction bases numbered 11, after V lost 2 bases and J lost 5 bases. In germline, CDR1 is SGHTA, CDR2 FQGTGA. As DNA, the CDR3 is TGTGCCAGCAGCTTACTTGGGGAGCTAGCGGAAACCGGGGAGCTGTTTTTT. Its translation: CASSLLGELAETGELFF.

The count of this clonotype is one. The chain couples TRBV15 to TRBJ1-5, with D possibly matching TRBD1 (6 bases). Looked up from germline, CDR1 is LNHNV and CDR2 is YYDKDF (reference sequence). The CDR3 length is 13 residues. The V end lost 5 bases, the J end lost 4 bases, and 9 bases lay between the germline ends. CDR3 protein: CATSGTLNQPQHF. The CDR3 coding sequence is TGTGCCACCAGCGGGACACTAAATCAGCCCCAGCATTTT.

At least ten counts were recorded for this clonotype. J is TRBJ2-3 and V is TRBV12-3 or TRBV12-4, with 8 bases lining up with TRBD2. The CDR3 runs 15 residues. V shed 5 bases, J shed 3 bases, and the junction held 7 bases outside the gene matches. For the CDR3, the DNA is TGTGCCAGCAGTGTTAGGGGACTAGTGACAGATACGCAGTATTTT. Protein sequence: CASSVRGLVTDTQYF.

This clonotype occurred many times. The CDR3 here is CASIDRSMNTEAFF. In DNA form, the CDR3 reads TGTGCCAGCATCGACAGAAGTATGAACACTGAAGCTTTCTTT. The chain combines TRBV28 with TRBJ1-1, with D perhaps TRBD1 (5 bases). V gave up 7 bases and J gave up 0 bases, with 12 bases separating them. Germline V gene sequence: CDR1 MDHEN, CDR2 SYDVKM. The CDR3 is 14 amino acids. Full variable domain (outside the CDR3, taken from reference TRBV28 and TRBJ1-1): DVKVTQSSRYLVKRTGEKVFLECVQDMDHENMFWYRQDPGLGLRLIYFSYDVKMKEKGDIPEGYSVSREKKERFSLILESASTNQTSMYLCASIDRSMNTEAFFGQGTRLTVV.

V is TRBV11-3 and J is TRBJ2-2; maybe TRBD1 (5 bases). Trimming shortened V by 5 bases and J by 4 bases, and 20 bases separated the two germline ends. Germline V gives CDR1 SGHNT, CDR2 YENEEA. CDR3 length: 17 residues. Here the CDR3 DNA reads TGTGCCAGCAGCCCCCAGACCCATCTTGGGGCCACCGGGGAGCTGTTTTTT. Translation: CASSPQTHLGATGELFF.